Sequencing of this T cell receptor (beta chain) was carried out in a study of spatial heterogeneity in lung cancer (dated by TCRdb to about 2019). General notes on the study: Beta-chain transcripts were consistently detected in greater numbers than alpha-chain transcripts, which likely reflects a higher abundance of beta-chain transcripts. A strong correlation was found between TCR transcript counts in tumor regions and a T cell transcriptional module score from matched bulk RNA-seq. In the raw uncorrected reads, each unique combination of TCR and UMI appeared on average more than ten times. In non-small cell lung cancer, the study made a quantitative comparison of TCR alpha and beta repertoires among multiple tumor regions, matched nontumor lung and blood. Nonsynonymous mutation counts, determined by whole-exome sequencing of tumor tissue, were related to features of the TCR repertoire. At surgery, over 200 tumor regions, around 67 matched nontumor lung samples and more than 55 PBMC samples were TCR-sequenced for both alpha and beta chains.

The label giving this sample's time point can be read as: sample taken at primary tumor resection. Donors were 72 patients with early-stage, untreated non-small cell lung cancer from the lung TRACERx cohort. Whole RNA extracted from tumor and nontumor lung tissue, or from cryopreserved PBMC samples, was used for TCR sequencing without cell sorting. A patient was chosen for TCR sequencing only when enough RNA was available from at least two tumor regions. Before selection, tumor and adjacent nontumor lung specimens were reviewed by a lung pathologist. Paper-wide results and their limitations: Counts of ubiquitous and regional expanded TCRs correlated with counts of ubiquitous and regional nonsynonymous mutations, respectively. Estimated TCR-seq coverage of tumor T cells was only about 7.4% for alpha chains and around 13% for beta chains. A correlation was observed between the number of expanded intratumoral alpha and beta TCRs and the tumor nonsynonymous mutation count. Additional single-cell paired TCR alpha and beta sequencing was considered necessary to confirm, at a functional level, the hypothesis that regional TCRs recognize regional mutations.

This clonotype is considered medium-sized (0.01 to 0.1%). Its antigen is still unknown. Base quality data are lacking; no much larger clone is found one base away. Library preparation used 5' RACE. The instrument was a NextSeq 500. In the TCR library protocol, a unique molecular identifier was attached to each TCR cDNA molecule so that PCR and sequencing errors could be corrected. The authors processed their data as follows. TCR identification, UMI-based error correction and CDR3 extraction were performed with Decombinator tools. TCRs above a frequency of 2 per 1,000, corresponding to the top 1% of the tumor frequency distribution, were defined as expanded. Expanded tumor TCRs statistically deemed absent (corrected P<0.05) from at least one tumor region were classed as regional, and all other expanded tumor TCRs were classed as ubiquitous. Rényi diversity was computed with the R vegan package after subsampling each repertoire 100 times to 5,000 TCRs. CDR3 similarity networks were built from amino acid triplet string-kernel similarity, with CDR3s being connected when pairwise similarity was above 0.82. TCRdb reprocessing: public reads trimmed at Q25 with fastp, clones called with MiXCR, in-frame beta chains kept. Rows merge per CDR3 protein into single entries with the most common DNA and genes. The V and J calls and clone size come from TCRdb's table, not from the authors' own analysis. The sample has thousands of distinct CDR3 sequences on record, around 5% of them singletons. Of the sample, approximately 23% is held by the ten largest clones.

CDR1 and CDR2 are drawn from the germline V gene: SGDLS, YYNGEE. V lost 3 bases and J lost 0 bases; the stretch between them is 11 bases long. The CDR3 sequence holds 15 residues, the cysteine and phenylalanine included. Just CDR3 DNA is preserved here, 45 bases in frame from base 1. The source of this sequence is a male donor with early-stage non-small cell lung cancer. The chain links TRBV9 with TRBJ2-3; a weak D assignment points to TRBD2 (6 bases agree). Sequencing was performed on lung tumor tissue, taken at surgery. Read as DNA, the sequence is TGTGCCAGCAGCGCCATTAGCGGTAGCACAGATACGCAGTATTTT. It encodes CASSAISGSTDTQYF.